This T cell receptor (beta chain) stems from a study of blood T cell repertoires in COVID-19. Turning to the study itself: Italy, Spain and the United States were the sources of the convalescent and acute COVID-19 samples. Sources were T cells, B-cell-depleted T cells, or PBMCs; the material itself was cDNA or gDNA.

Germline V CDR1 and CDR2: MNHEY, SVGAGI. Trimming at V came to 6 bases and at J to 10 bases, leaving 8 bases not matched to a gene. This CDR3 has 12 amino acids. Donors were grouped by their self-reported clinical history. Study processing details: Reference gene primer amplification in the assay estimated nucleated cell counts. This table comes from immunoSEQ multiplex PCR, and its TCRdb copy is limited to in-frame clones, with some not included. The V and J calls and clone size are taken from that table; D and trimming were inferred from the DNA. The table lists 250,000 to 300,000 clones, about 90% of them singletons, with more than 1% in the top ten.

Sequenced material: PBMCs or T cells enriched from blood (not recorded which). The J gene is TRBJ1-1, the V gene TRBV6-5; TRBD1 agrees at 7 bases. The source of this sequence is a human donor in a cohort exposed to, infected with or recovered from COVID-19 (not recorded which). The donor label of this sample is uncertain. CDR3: CASSMQGVGAFF. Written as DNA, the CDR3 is TGTGCCAGCAGCATGCAGGGGGTCGGAGCTTTCTTT.